Listed here are 3 T cell receptor beta chains from one sample, sequenced in a study of T cells in localized non-small cell lung cancer. The table came from immunoSEQ multiplex PCR; TCRdb's copy has only in-frame clones and leaves some out. The table lists fewer than 40,000 clones, approximately 86% of them singletons. The material was peripheral blood mononuclear cells, obtained before any cancer treatment. These receptors were taken from a man aged 35-75 years with stage III lung adenocarcinoma.

On this clone itself: Germline and junction disagree at one end, which may indicate a read error. The chain combines TRBV7-8 with TRBJ2-3, with 12 positions matching TRBD2. The CDR3 runs to 13 residues. Germline V CDR1 and CDR2: SGHVS, FQNEAQ. The CDR3, as DNA: TGTGCCAGCAGCCTAGCGGGGGGGGATACGCAGTATTTT. Translation gives CASSLAGGDTQYF.

This rearrangement joins TRBV7-3 to TRBJ1-5; no clear D. CDR1 is SGHTA and CDR2 is FQGTGA in the germline V gene. This CDR3 spans 14 amino acids. V dropped 5 bases and J dropped 4 bases, with 12 bases sitting between them. CDR3 region: CASSPRTLNQPQHF. CDR3 nucleotide sequence: TGTGCCAGCAGCCCAAGAACCTTAAATCAGCCCCAGCATTTT. The whole variable domain, filled in from reference TRBV7-3 and TRBJ1-5, reads GAGVSQTPSNKVTEKGKYVELRCDPISGHTALYWYRQSLGQGPEFLIYFQGTGAADDSGLPNDRFFAVRPEGSVSTLKIQRTERGDSAVYLCASSPRTLNQPQHFGDGTRLSIL.

V usage is TRBV10-3 and J usage is TRBJ1-5; unclear D gene. V lost 8 bases and J 0 bases, leaving 8 bases between the germline ends. This CDR3 contains 13 residues. Germline CDR1 and CDR2: ENHRY and SYGVKD. The CDR3 bases are TGTGCCATCGCAGTGAATAGCAATCAGCCCCAGCATTTT. This sequence encodes CAIAVNSNQPQHF.